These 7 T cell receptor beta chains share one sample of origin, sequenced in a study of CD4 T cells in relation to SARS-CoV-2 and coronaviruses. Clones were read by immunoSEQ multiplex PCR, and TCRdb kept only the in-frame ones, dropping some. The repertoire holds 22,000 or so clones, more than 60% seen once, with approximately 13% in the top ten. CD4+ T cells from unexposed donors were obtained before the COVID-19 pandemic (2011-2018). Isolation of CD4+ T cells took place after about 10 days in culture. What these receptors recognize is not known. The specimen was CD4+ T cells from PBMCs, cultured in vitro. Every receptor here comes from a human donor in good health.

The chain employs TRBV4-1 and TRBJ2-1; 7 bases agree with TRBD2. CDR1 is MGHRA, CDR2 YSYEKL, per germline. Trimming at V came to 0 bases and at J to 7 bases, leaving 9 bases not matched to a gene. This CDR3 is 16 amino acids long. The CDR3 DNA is TGCGCCAGCAGCCAAGATGCTAGCGGAGCTTGGAATGAGCAGTTCTTC. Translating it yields CASSQDASGAWNEQFF.

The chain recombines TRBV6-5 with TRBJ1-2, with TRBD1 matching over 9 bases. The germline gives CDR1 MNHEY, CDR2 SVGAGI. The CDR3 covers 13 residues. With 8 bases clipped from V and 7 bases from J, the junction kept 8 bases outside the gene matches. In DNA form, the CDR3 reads TGTGCCAGCCGGGACAGGGAGGAAAGTGGCTACACCTTC. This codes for CASRDREESGYTF.

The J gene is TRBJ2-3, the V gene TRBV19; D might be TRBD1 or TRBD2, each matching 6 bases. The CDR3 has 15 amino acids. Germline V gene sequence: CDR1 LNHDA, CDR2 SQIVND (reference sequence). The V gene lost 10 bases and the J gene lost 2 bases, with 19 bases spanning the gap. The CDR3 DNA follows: TGTGCCACAGGGGTAGCGGAGACCTCCACAGATACGCAGTATTTT. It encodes CATGVAETSTDTQYF.

CDR3 residues: CAWSGDRSRTDTQYF. CDR3 DNA: TGTGCCTGGAGCGGGGATCGCTCAAGGACAGATACGCAGTATTTT. The rearrangement joins TRBV30 to TRBJ2-3, with D perhaps matching TRBD2 (5 bases). This CDR3 region has 15 residues. The germline V and J ends were trimmed by 3 bases and 3 bases, with 16 bases remaining between them. The germline V gene encodes CDR1 GTSNPN and CDR2 SVGIG (reference sequence).

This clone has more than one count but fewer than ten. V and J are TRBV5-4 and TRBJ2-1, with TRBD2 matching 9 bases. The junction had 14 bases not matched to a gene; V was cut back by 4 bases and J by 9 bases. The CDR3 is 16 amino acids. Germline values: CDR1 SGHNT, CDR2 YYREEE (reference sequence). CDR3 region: CASSLGREGRGGEQFF. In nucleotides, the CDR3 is TGTGCCAGCAGCCTGGGGCGGGAGGGCCGTGGGGGTGAGCAGTTCTTC.

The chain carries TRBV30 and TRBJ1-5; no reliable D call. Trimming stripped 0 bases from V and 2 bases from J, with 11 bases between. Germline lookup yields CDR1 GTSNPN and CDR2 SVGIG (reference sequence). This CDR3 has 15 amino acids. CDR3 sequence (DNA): TGTGCCTGGAGTGTACGTGTATCCGGCAATCAGCCCCAGCATTTT. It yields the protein CAWSVRVSGNQPQHF.

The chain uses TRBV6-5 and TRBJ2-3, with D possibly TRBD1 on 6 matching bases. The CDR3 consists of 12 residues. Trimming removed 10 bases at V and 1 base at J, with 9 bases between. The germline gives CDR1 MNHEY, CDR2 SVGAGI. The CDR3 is CAIRTGTDTQYF. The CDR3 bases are TGTGCCATCCGGACAGGCACAGATACGCAGTATTTT.